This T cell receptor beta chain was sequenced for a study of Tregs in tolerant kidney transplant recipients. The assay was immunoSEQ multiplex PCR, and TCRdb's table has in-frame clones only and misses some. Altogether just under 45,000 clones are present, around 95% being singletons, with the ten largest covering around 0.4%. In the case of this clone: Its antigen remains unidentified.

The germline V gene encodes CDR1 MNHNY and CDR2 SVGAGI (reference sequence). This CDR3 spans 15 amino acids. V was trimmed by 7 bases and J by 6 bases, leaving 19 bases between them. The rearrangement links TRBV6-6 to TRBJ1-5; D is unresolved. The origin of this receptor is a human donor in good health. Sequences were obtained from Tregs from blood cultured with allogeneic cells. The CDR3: CASMAGWQSGQPQHF. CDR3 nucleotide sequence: TGTGCCAGCATGGCGGGTTGGCAAAGTGGTCAGCCCCAGCATTTT.